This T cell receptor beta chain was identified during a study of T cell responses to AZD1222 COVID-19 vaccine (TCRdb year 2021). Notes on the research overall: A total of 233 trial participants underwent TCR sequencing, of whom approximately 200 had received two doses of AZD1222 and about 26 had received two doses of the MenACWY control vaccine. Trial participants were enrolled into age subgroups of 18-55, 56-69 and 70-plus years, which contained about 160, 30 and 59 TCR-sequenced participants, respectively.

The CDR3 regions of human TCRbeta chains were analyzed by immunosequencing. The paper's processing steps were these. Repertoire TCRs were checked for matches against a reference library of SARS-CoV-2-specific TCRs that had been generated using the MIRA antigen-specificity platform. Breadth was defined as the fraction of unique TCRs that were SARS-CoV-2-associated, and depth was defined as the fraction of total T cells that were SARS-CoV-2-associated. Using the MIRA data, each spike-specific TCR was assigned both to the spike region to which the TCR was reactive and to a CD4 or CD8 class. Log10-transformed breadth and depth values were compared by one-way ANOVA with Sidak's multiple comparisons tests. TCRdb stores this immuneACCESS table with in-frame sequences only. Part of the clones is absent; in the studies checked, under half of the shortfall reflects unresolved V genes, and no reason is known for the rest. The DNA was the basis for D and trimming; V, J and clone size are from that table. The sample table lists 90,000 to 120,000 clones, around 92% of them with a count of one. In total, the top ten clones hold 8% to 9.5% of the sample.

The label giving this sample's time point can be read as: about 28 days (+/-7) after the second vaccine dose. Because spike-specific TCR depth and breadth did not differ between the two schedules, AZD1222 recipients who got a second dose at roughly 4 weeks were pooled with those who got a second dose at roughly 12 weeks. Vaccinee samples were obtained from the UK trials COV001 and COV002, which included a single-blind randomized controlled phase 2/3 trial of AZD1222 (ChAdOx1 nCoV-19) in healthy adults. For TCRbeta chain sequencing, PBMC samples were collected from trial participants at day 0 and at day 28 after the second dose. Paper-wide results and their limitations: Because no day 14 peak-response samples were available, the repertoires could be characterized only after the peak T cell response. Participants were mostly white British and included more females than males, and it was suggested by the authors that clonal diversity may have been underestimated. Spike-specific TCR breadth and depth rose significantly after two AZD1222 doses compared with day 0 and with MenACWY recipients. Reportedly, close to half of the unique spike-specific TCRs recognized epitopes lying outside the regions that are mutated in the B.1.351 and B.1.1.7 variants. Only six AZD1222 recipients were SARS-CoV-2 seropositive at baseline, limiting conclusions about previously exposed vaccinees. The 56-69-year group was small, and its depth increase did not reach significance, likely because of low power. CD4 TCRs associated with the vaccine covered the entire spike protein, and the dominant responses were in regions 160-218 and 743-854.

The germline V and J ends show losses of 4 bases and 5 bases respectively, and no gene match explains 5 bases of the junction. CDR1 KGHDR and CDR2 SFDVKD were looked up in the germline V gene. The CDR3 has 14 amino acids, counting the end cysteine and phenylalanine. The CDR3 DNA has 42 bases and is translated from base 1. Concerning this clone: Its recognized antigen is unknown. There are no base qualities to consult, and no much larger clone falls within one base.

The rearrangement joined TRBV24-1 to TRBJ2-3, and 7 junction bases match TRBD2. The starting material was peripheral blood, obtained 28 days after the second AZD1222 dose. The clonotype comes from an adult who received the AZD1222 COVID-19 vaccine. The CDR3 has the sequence CATSDISGQDTQYF. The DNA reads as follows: TGTGCCACCAGTGACATTAGCGGGCAAGATACGCAGTATTTT.